These 18 T cell receptor beta chains originate from one sample sequenced in a study of beta chain features in type 1 diabetes. Every isolated RNA sample was fully reverse transcribed, so sequencing captured expressed TCRB transcripts. Assay used: immunoSEQ multiplex PCR; TCRdb lists only in-frame clones, some missing. The table records about 200,000 clones, around 9.9% of them present only once. Sequencing used central memory CD4+ T cells from blood. All receptors come from a man younger than 35 in good health.

In its sample, this clone was seen a few times. This chain connects TRBV10-3 to TRBJ2-3, with 10 bases lining up with TRBD2. Germline lookup yields CDR1 ENHRY and CDR2 SYGVKD. The ends lost 3 bases at V and 4 bases at J; junction bases unmatched: 10. CDR3 length equals 17 residues. CDR3 nucleotides: TGTGCCATCAGTGACCTGGTAGGACTAGCGGCGTCAGATACGCAGTATTTT. Residues: CAISDLVGLAASDTQYF.

The chain links TRBV7-2 to TRBJ2-7; 9 bases line up with TRBD2. The V gene end was trimmed by 4 bases and the J gene end by 0 bases; junction bases not matched to a gene: 4. The V gene's germline CDR1 is SGHTA and CDR2 FQGNSA. This CDR3 is built from 15 residues. The CDR3 nucleotides are TGTGCCAGCAGCTCCCCAGCGGGAGGCTCCTACGAGCAGTACTTC. Translating it yields CASSSPAGGSYEQYF.

This clone was counted between two and nine times. This chain uses TRBV5-4 with TRBJ2-6; TRBD1 agrees at 7 bases. CDR1 and CDR2 (germline): SGHNT, YYREEE (reference sequence). The CDR3 sequence is 16 residues long. V lost 0 bases, J lost 2 bases, and 2 bases stayed unmatched. The CDR3 DNA reads as TGTGCCAGCAGCTTGGGTGACAGGGCTGGGGCCAACGTCCTGACTTTC. Its protein is CASSLGDRAGANVLTF.

The chain carries TRBV7-6 and TRBJ2-5; D might be TRBD1 or TRBD2, each matching 6 bases. Germline V gene lookup returns CDR1 SGHVS and CDR2 FNYEAQ. This CDR3 spans 16 amino acids. Trimming took off 5 bases at V and 1 base at J, with 17 bases between the two ends. CDR3 in DNA: TGTGCCAGCAGCCGTGTGGGGGGCAGGGGCCAAGAGACCCAGTACTTC. Amino acid sequence: CASSRVGGRGQETQYF.

The genes are TRBV4-2 and TRBJ2-5; the match to TRBD1 covers 7 bases. CDR3 length equals 15 residues. V gave up 4 bases and J gave up 2 bases; unmatched junction bases: 7. Germline V gene sequence: CDR1 LGHNA, CDR2 YNFKEQ. CDR3: CASSRRSGQQETQYF. The CDR3 DNA reads TGTGCCAGCAGCCGGAGGTCGGGACAGCAAGAGACCCAGTACTTC.

At least ten counts were recorded for this clone. This chain links TRBV7-8 with TRBJ2-1; 7 nucleotides line up with TRBD2. The trim removed 7 bases at V and 1 base at J, leaving 1 base unmatched. This CDR3 contains 13 residues. CDR1 is SGHVS and CDR2 is FQNEAQ in the germline V gene. CDR3 region: CASNGRSYNEQFF. The CDR3 DNA reads as TGTGCCAGCAACGGGAGGTCCTACAATGAGCAGTTCTTC.

Only a few counts were recorded for this clone. V usage is TRBV6-1 and J usage is TRBJ2-7; D gene unclear. This CDR3 comprises 13 residues. The V gene's germline CDR1 is MNHNS and CDR2 SASEGT. V shed 8 bases and J shed 0 bases, with 11 bases lying between them. Here the CDR3 DNA reads TGTGCCAGCCGAAAACAGCTCTCCTACGAGCAGTACTTC. This sequence encodes CASRKQLSYEQYF.

This clone was detected only a few times. One end of the junction fails to match germline, which may point to a read error. The V call is TRBV2, the J call TRBJ2-5; D gene ambiguous. The CDR3 sequence is 13 residues long. Germline loops: CDR1 SNHLY, CDR2 FYNNEI. The CDR3 protein is CASIEGNQETQYF. The CDR3, as DNA: TGTGCCAGCATTGAAGGCAACCAAGAGACCCAGTACTTC.

V and J are TRBV9 and TRBJ2-1; 8 bases are shared with TRBD2. Losses at the gene ends were 0 bases for V and 7 bases for J; bases not matched to a gene: 6. Looked up from germline, CDR1 is SGDLS and CDR2 is YYNGEE. The CDR3 covers 15 residues. CDR3 nucleotides: TGTGCCAGCAGCGTAGGACTAGCGCTCAAAAATGAGCAGTTCTTC. Translating gives CASSVGLALKNEQFF.

The V and J genes are TRBV6-1 and TRBJ2-1; 8 nucleotides match TRBD2. Trimming cost V 6 bases and J 9 bases; bases outside gene matches: 4. Germline V lookup: CDR1 MNHNS, CDR2 SASEGT. The CDR3 runs 12 residues. The CDR3 is CASRAAGGEQFF. The CDR3 DNA sequence: TGTGCCAGCAGAGCTGCGGGGGGTGAGCAGTTCTTC.

The V call is TRBV29-1, the J call TRBJ2-5, with unresolved D. Germline loops: CDR1 SQVTM, CDR2 ANQGSEA. CDR3 length equals 13 residues. Trimming took off 7 bases at V and 1 base at J, with 13 bases between the two ends. Written as DNA, the CDR3 is TGCAGCGGTGCTCCGGTCATCCAAGAGACCCAGTACTTC. It translates to CSGAPVIQETQYF.

The rearrangement joins TRBV25-1 to TRBJ1-2; D remains ambiguous. The germline CDR1 and CDR2 sequences are MGHDK and SYGVNS. V lost 1 base and J 8 bases, leaving 8 bases between the germline ends. This CDR3 is built from 12 residues. The CDR3 DNA follows: TGTGCCAGCAGTGAATGGCAAGGAGGCTACACCTTC. It codes for CASSEWQGGYTF.

CDR3 coding DNA: TGTGCCAGCAGTTCCCTGACAGGACTCGGTGAAGCTTTCTTT. Translating gives CASSSLTGLGEAFF. V usage is TRBV28 and J usage is TRBJ1-1, with D maybe TRBD1 (6 bases). Germline lookup yields CDR1 MDHEN and CDR2 SYDVKM. V lost 4 bases and J 7 bases, leaving 16 bases between the germline ends. The CDR3 totals 14 residues.

The table lists this clone with a few counts. J is TRBJ2-7 and V is TRBV9, with a weak D call TRBD2 (5 bases). The CDR3 loop spans 13 amino acids. Trimming took 4 bases from V and 5 from J, leaving 13 bases between them. CDR1 and CDR2 (germline): SGDLS, YYNGEE. The CDR3 DNA reads TGTGCCAGCAGCCTCTGGGAGAGAAACGAGCAGTACTTC. Its translation is CASSLWERNEQYF.

This rearrangement joins TRBV7-2 to TRBJ2-1, with D unclear. The germline V gene has CDR1 SGHTA and CDR2 FQGNSA. V was cut by 3 bases and J by 2 bases, with 14 bases left in between. The CDR3 totals 16 residues. DNA for the CDR3: TGTGCCAGCAGCTTCATGGGCGGCCACCCCTACAATGAGCAGTTCTTC. Encoded protein: CASSFMGGHPYNEQFF.

This clone was detected ten times or more. CDR3 sequence reads: CASSWRDSGETQYF. The CDR3 DNA reads as TGTGCCAGCAGCTGGCGGGACTCCGGAGAGACCCAGTACTTC. The chain is built from TRBV5-4 and TRBJ2-5, with a tentative D call TRBD2 (6 bases). The germline gives CDR1 SGHNT, CDR2 YYREEE (reference sequence). V lost 3 bases to trimming and J lost 4 bases, with 13 bases between them. This CDR3 region has 14 residues.

This clone was seen more than once but under ten times. The chain uses TRBV29-1 and TRBJ2-2; possibly TRBD1 for D (6 bases). This CDR3 is built from 14 residues. Germline V gene lookup returns CDR1 SQVTM and CDR2 ANQGSEA. Trimming cost V 0 bases and J 3 bases, with 8 bases left between them. For the CDR3, the DNA is TGCAGCGTTGAAGACCAGGGGTACACCGGGGAGCTGTTTTTT. Protein product: CSVEDQGYTGELFF.

This clone showed up just a few times. Different DNA sequences within this sample yield the same CDR3. The rearrangement links TRBV12-5 to TRBJ2-2; D may be TRBD1 (5 bases). From germline, CDR1 is LGHNT and CDR2 FRNRAP. Trimming removed 1 base at V and 8 bases at J, with 23 bases between. The CDR3 is made up of 18 amino acids. For the CDR3, the DNA is TGTGCTAGTGGTTTGGGTAGAGGCAGGGCGTTCCAGAGTGGGGAGCTGTTTTTT. As protein: CASGLGRGRAFQSGELFF.